Sequencing of this T cell receptor beta chain was carried out in a study of radiation and T cells in renal cell carcinoma. The CDR3 consists of 12 residues. Germline loops: CDR1 SGHTA, CDR2 FQGNSA. V was pared by 4 bases and J by 2 bases, with 5 bases between. A word on this clone: Its matching antigen is unknown.

General study points: Without pretreatment biopsies, baseline tumor clonotype presence was undetermined. Top tumor clonotypes rose in blood 2 weeks post-radiation, then contracted.

The repertoire was sequenced with immunoSEQ multiplex PCR; TCRdb's copy has only in-frame clones and lacks some. The sample yields 130,000 to 150,000 clones, about 88% seen once. The time point here: blood 4 weeks post-SBRT, at nephrectomy. Treatment defined: 15 Gy SBRT to primary tumor, nephrectomy 4 weeks later. Serial blood draws occurred at baseline and 2 and 4 weeks post-SBRT. The chain has TRBV7-2 and TRBJ2-5; D is uncertain. The sample in question was blood, obtained from a patient whose treatment included radiotherapy and nephrectomy. The TCR sequence derives from a woman aged 50 to 60 with renal cell carcinoma. The CDR3 reads CASSSSQETQYF. In DNA, the CDR3 is TGTGCCAGCAGCTCCTCACAAGAGACCCAGTACTTC.